These 24 T cell receptor beta chains originate from one sample sequenced in a study of T cells in Graves' hyperthyroidism and ophthalmopathy. RNA transcripts served as the template for amplifying TCR beta CDR3 regions. When the TCR CDR3 underwent first-round RT-PCR, the HTBI primer set was used. TCRdb used MiXCR to reprocess the multiplex PCR reads, holding one entry per CDR3 protein. The sample has hundreds of thousands of distinct CDR3 sequences, roughly 14% seen once; the top ten hold 12% to 15%. What was sequenced was blood. These receptors were taken from a woman aged 18-30 years with Graves' hyperthyroidism.

This clonotype was counted ten times or more. This sequence joins TRBV7-9 and TRBJ1-2; tentative D call: TRBD1 (5 bases). This CDR3 comprises 13 residues. Germline CDR1 SEHNR, CDR2 FQNEAQ (reference sequence). Trimming pared 5 bases from V and 0 bases from J, leaving 7 bases between. In DNA form, the CDR3 reads TGTGCCAGCAGCCAAGGGGCTAACTATGGCTACACCTTC. As protein: CASSQGANYGYTF.

The chain couples TRBV19 to TRBJ2-1; 12 nucleotides line up with TRBD2. The CDR3 is made up of 15 amino acids. The V segment lost 5 bases and the J segment 9 bases; nucleotides outside the gene matches: 8. Germline CDR1 reads LNHDA; CDR2 reads SQIVND (reference sequence). The CDR3 DNA follows: TGTGCCAGTAGTCTTCGACTAGCGGGAGATTTTGAGCAGTTCTTC. It specifies CASSLRLAGDFEQFF. Together with reference TRBV19 and TRBJ2-1, the CDR3 gives the full variable domain: DGGITQSPKYLFRKEGQNVTLSCEQNLNHDAMYWYRQDPGQGLRLIYYSQIVNDFQKGDIAEGYSVSREKKESFPLTVTSAQKNPTAFYLCASSLRLAGDFEQFFGPGTRLTVL.

This clonotype has just a few counts. The chain carries TRBV19 and TRBJ2-6; D is ambiguous. Germline V gives CDR1 LNHDA, CDR2 SQIVND (reference sequence). This CDR3 is 14 amino acids long. V was trimmed by 3 bases and J by 6 bases, leaving 9 bases between them. The CDR3 region is CASSIHLEANVLTF. The CDR3 bases are TGTGCCAGTAGTATTCATCTGGAGGCCAACGTCCTGACTTTC.

This clonotype occurred many times. The rearrangement uses TRBV2 and TRBJ2-1; 7 bases match TRBD1. Germline CDR1 is SNHLY and CDR2 is FYNNEI. Trimming at V came to 6 bases and at J to 0 bases, leaving 5 bases not matched to a gene. CDR3 length: 15 amino acids. For the CDR3, the DNA is TGTGCCAGCAGGTACAGGGGCAACTCCTACAATGAGCAGTTCTTC. It is translated as CASRYRGNSYNEQFF.

This clonotype was seen only a few times. The genes are TRBV6-1 and TRBJ1-6; a possible D gene is TRBD1 (6 bases). There are 14 residues in the CDR3. The germline V gene encodes CDR1 MNHNS and CDR2 SASEGT. V lost 5 bases and J 12 bases, leaving 17 bases between the germline ends. The CDR3 loop reads CASSTQGSYVPLHF. The DNA for the CDR3 is TGTGCCAGCAGTACACAGGGTTCCTATGTACCCCTCCACTTT.

This clonotype was counted once. The rearrangement joins TRBV3-1 to TRBJ2-1; 12 bases are shared with TRBD2. Germline assignment: CDR1 LGHDT and CDR2 YNNKEL (reference sequence). The CDR3 sequence is 17 residues long. V lost 5 bases and J lost 2; bases outside the gene matches: 7. The CDR3 reads CASSSGTSGLTYNEQFF. The CDR3 DNA sequence: TGTGCCAGCAGCTCCGGGACTAGCGGGTTAACCTACAATGAGCAGTTCTTC.

This clonotype was found a few times. Here the CDR3 reads CASSPGMGDREGSGNTIYF. The DNA for the CDR3 is TGCGCCAGCAGCCCAGGGATGGGGGATCGGGAGGGCTCTGGAAACACCATATATTTT. This chain links TRBV4-1 with TRBJ1-3; D is perhaps TRBD1 (5 bases). The CDR3 has 19 amino acids. Trimming shortened V by 4 bases and J by 0 bases, and 22 bases separated the two germline ends. Germline CDR1 MGHRA, CDR2 YSYEKL.

The rearrangement joins TRBV2 to TRBJ2-7; TRBD2 matches at 9 bases. Germline values: CDR1 SNHLY, CDR2 FYNNEI. The CDR3 length is 14 residues. J was trimmed by 5 bases and V by 9 bases; bases with no gene match: 11. CDR3 nucleotides: TGTGCCAGTCAGGAGGGGCTAGCGGGGAACGAGCAGTACTTC. This translates into CASQEGLAGNEQYF.

There are a few counts of this clonotype. The gene calls are TRBV9 and TRBJ2-2; D may be TRBD1 or TRBD2 (5 bases each). Germline values: CDR1 SGDLS, CDR2 YYNGEE. The CDR3 totals 15 residues. V lost 0 bases to trimming and J lost 4 bases, with 10 bases between them. The CDR3: CASSVAGTGTGELFF. The CDR3 region has the DNA TGTGCCAGCAGCGTAGCAGGGACGGGCACCGGGGAGCTGTTTTTT.

In its sample, this clonotype was seen a few times. This chain uses TRBV5-1 with TRBJ1-1; D remains ambiguous. V shed 2 bases and J shed 4 bases, with 9 bases lying between them. CDR1 and CDR2 from the germline V gene are SGHRS and YFSETQ. CDR3 length: 13 residues. The CDR3 region has the DNA TGCGCCAGCAGCTTTGAGGTCAGCACTGAAGCTTTCTTT. Protein: CASSFEVSTEAFF.

In its sample, this clonotype was seen many times. This sequence joins TRBV7-8 and TRBJ1-1, with TRBD1 identical over 7 bases. This CDR3 has 15 amino acids. Germline V gene lookup returns CDR1 SGHVS and CDR2 FQNEAQ. With V trimmed by 5 bases and J by 4 bases, 10 bases remained unmatched. The CDR3 reads CASSTKQGPGTEAFF. The CDR3 DNA reads TGTGCCAGCAGCACTAAACAGGGGCCGGGCACTGAAGCTTTCTTT.

This clonotype was counted between two and nine times. The chain recombines TRBV27 with TRBJ2-7, with TRBD2 matching 9 bases. This CDR3 comprises 14 residues. CDR1 is MNHEY, CDR2 SMNVEV, per germline (reference sequence). V dropped 10 bases and J dropped 7; count of bases not matched to a gene: 14. The CDR3 bases are TGTGCCAACGGTCCCCTAGCGGGACCGGGAGAGCAGTACTTC. Translation gives CANGPLAGPGEQYF.

The rearrangement links TRBV24-1 to TRBJ2-3; the D gene is possibly TRBD1 (6 bases). Germline CDR1 is KGHDR and CDR2 is SFDVKD. V was clipped by 10 bases and J by 6 bases, with 19 bases between them. The CDR3 is made up of 14 amino acids. CDR3 sequence reads: CATSDSSSPDTQYF. The CDR3 DNA follows: TGTGCCACTTCGGACAGCTCCTCCCCTGATACGCAGTATTTT.

The gene calls are TRBV3-1 and TRBJ2-2; TRBD1 matches at 9 bases. The CDR3 length is 16 residues. Germline CDR1 and CDR2: LGHDT and YNNKEL (reference sequence). The junction had 10 bases not matched to a gene; V was cut back by 4 bases and J by 7 bases. The CDR3 DNA sequence: TGTGCCAGCAGCCCCCGACAGGGGGTAGCTGGCGGGGAGCTGTTTTTT. It translates to CASSPRQGVAGGELFF.

This clonotype was observed at least ten times. The chain employs TRBV2 and TRBJ2-3, with 8 bases lining up with TRBD1. The J segment lost 2 bases and the V segment lost 4 bases, leaving 2 bases of the junction unmatched. The germline V gene has CDR1 SNHLY and CDR2 FYNNEI. The CDR3 sequence is 14 residues long. The CDR3 here is CASSGGQVTDTQYF. CDR3 coding DNA: TGTGCCAGCAGTGGGGGACAGGTCACAGATACGCAGTATTTT.

The chain joins TRBV4-1 to TRBJ2-1; D call uncertain. In germline, CDR1 is MGHRA, CDR2 YSYEKL. Deletions cut 5 bases from V and 7 bases from J, with 30 bases between. The CDR3 extends over 19 amino acids. The CDR3 spells CASSFRIGLIPAGENEQFF. The DNA for the CDR3 is TGCGCCAGCAGCTTCCGTATTGGTTTAATTCCCGCCGGAGAAAATGAGCAGTTCTTC.

V usage is TRBV20-1 and J usage is TRBJ2-1; TRBD2 matches 8 bases. Germline values: CDR1 DFQATT, CDR2 SNEGSKA (reference sequence). V gave up 4 bases and J gave up 7 bases; unmatched junction bases: 3. There are 12 residues in the CDR3. The CDR3 nucleotides are TGCAGTGCTATAGCGGGAAGGAATGAGCAGTTCTTC. Its translation is CSAIAGRNEQFF.

In this sample, this clonotype turned up a few times. The gene calls are TRBV19 and TRBJ2-5, with D tentatively TRBD2 (6 bases). Deletions cut 3 bases from V and 1 base from J, with 18 bases between. Per germline, CDR1 LNHDA and CDR2 SQIVND (reference sequence). The length of the CDR3 is 17 residues. The DNA of the CDR3 is TGTGCCAGTAGTATTGCCCATGGGGGACTTATCCAAGAGACCCAGTACTTC. Amino acids: CASSIAHGGLIQETQYF.

This clonotype was counted many times. The rearrangement uses TRBV13 and TRBJ2-1, with 10 nucleotides matching TRBD1. Germline values: CDR1 PRHDT, CDR2 FYEKMQ (reference sequence). CDR3 length: 12 residues. With 9 bases clipped from V and 9 bases from J, the junction kept 5 bases outside the gene matches. The CDR3 sequence: CASRDRGPEQFF. The CDR3 DNA is TGTGCCAGTCGGGACAGGGGACCTGAGCAGTTCTTC.

This clonotype was seen only a few times. V and J are TRBV2 and TRBJ2-7; 7 bases are a match to TRBD2. Germline V gives CDR1 SNHLY, CDR2 FYNNEI. The J segment lost 1 base and the V segment lost 2 bases, leaving 5 bases of the junction unmatched. CDR3 length: 15 amino acids. In DNA form, the CDR3 reads TGTGCCAGCAGTGAAACGGGGGGAGCGTCCTACGAGCAGTACTTC. It yields the protein CASSETGGASYEQYF.

In this sample, this clonotype turned up many times. V and J are TRBV3-1 and TRBJ2-1; TRBD2 matches at 12 bases. The CDR3 spans 15 residues. V trimming: 5 bases; J trimming: 4 bases; junction bases outside the gene matches: 3. Germline assignment: CDR1 LGHDT and CDR2 YNNKEL (reference sequence). The CDR3 protein is CASSLGTSGYNEQFF. The CDR3 DNA sequence: TGTGCCAGCAGCTTAGGGACTAGCGGGTACAATGAGCAGTTCTTC.

The table lists this clonotype with many counts. The V and J genes are TRBV12-3 or TRBV12-4 and TRBJ2-5, with D perhaps TRBD1 (5 bases). The V gene lost 5 bases and the J gene lost 4 bases, with 14 bases spanning the gap. This CDR3 region has 14 residues. CDR3 coding DNA: TGTGCCAGCAGTCCCGACAGTGTGGTAGAGACCCAGTACTTC. It translates to CASSPDSVVETQYF.

In its sample, this clonotype was seen many times. This chain links TRBV7-3 with TRBJ2-1, with unresolved D. Germline-derived CDR1 and CDR2 are SGHTA and FQGTGA. The CDR3 has 13 residues. Trimming removed 5 bases at V and 8 bases at J, with 13 bases between. DNA for the CDR3: TGTGCCAGCAGCCACGAGCCTGGGCATGAGCAGTTCTTC. Translated, it gives CASSHEPGHEQFF. The full variable domain, with the rest looked up from reference TRBV7-3 and TRBJ2-1, is GAGVSQTPSNKVTEKGKYVELRCDPISGHTALYWYRQSLGQGPEFLIYFQGTGAADDSGLPNDRFFAVRPEGSVSTLKIQRTERGDSAVYLCASSHEPGHEQFFGPGTRLTVL.

This clonotype was recorded at least ten times. This rearrangement joins TRBV28 to TRBJ2-3; D uncertain. From germline, CDR1 is MDHEN and CDR2 SYDVKM. The length of the CDR3 is 13 residues. Trimming took off 5 bases at V and 4 bases at J, with 10 bases between the two ends. The CDR3 is CASSSEFADTQYF. The DNA of the CDR3 is TGTGCCAGCAGTAGTGAGTTCGCAGATACGCAGTATTTT.